Included here is one T cell receptor beta chain sequence, with context. What it recognizes is unknown. The donors, healthy Caucasians from Russia, were aged 6 to 90. Each donor supplied roughly 9.2 milliliters of peripheral blood. The germline CDR1 and CDR2 sequences are SGHRS and YFSETQ. The V and J ends lost 0 bases and 8 bases respectively, with 14 bases between them. There are 14 residues in the CDR3. The sample is drawn from a study of blood T cells in healthy people across ages. Next came a second PCR, run for about 6 to 11 cycles, which used a sample-barcoded 5' primer along with a J-beta primer mix. MiXCR, applied by TCRdb to the 5' RACE reads, yields one record per CDR3 protein. The sample includes approximately 800,000 distinct CDR3 sequences, around 34% of them seen just once. The study's findings and limits: Estimates of diversity drawn from one million T cells were considered underestimates. A roughly linear fall in TCR beta diversity per million T cells was seen with increasing age.

The specimen sequenced was blood. The chain is built from TRBV5-1 and TRBJ1-1; no firm D call. This clonotype originated in a man between 18 and 29 years old in good health. The CDR3 region is CASSLGGPSAEAFF. The CDR3 DNA sequence: TGCGCCAGCAGCTTGGGGGGTCCGTCAGCCGAAGCTTTCTTT.